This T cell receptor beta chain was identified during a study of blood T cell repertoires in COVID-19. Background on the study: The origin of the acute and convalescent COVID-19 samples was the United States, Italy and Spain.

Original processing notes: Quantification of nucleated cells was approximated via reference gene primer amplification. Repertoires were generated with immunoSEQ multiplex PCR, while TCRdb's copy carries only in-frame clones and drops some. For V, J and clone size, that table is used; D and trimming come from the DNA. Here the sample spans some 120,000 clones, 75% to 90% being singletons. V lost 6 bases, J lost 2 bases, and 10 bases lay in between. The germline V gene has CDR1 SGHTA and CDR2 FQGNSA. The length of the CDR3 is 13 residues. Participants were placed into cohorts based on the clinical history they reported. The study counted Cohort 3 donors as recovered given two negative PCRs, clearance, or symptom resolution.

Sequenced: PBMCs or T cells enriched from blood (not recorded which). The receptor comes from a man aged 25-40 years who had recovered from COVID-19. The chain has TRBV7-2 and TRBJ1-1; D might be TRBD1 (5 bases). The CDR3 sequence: CASSRQTNTEAFF. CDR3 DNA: TGTGCCAGCAGTAGACAGACTAACACTGAAGCTTTCTTT.